Shown below are 25 T cell receptor beta chains from a single sample sequenced in a study of OX40 agonist ivuxolimab in advanced cancers. Preparation of the library involved the immunoSEQ multiplex PCR assay. TCRdb provides this immuneACCESS table in a form limited to in-frame rearrangements. Some clones are lacking; in checked studies, under half of them reflect an unresolved V gene, and why the rest are absent is not known. The sample table records some 30,000 clones; roughly 83% of these occur just once. 25% of the sample rests with the top ten. The starting material was CD4+ or CD8+ T cells sorted from blood, obtained in a trial of the OX40 agonist ivuxolimab. Every receptor here comes from an adult with an advanced solid tumor such as melanoma, head and neck, liver or kidney cancer.

The rearrangement joins TRBV6-6 to TRBJ2-1; possibly TRBD2 for D (5 bases). The V end was cut by 8 bases, the J end by 8 bases, with 22 bases between. There are 15 residues in the CDR3. CDR1 is MNHNY and CDR2 is SVGAGI in the germline V gene (reference sequence). As DNA, the CDR3 is TGTGCCAGCTCACCGTGGAGCAGCGGTTCGGATGAGCAGTTCTTC. Amino acid sequence: CASSPWSSGSDEQFF.

The V gene is TRBV7-8, the J gene TRBJ1-2, with 9 bases fitting TRBD1. The CDR3 length is 14 residues. J was trimmed by 5 bases and V by 0 bases; bases with no gene match: 1. CDR1 and CDR2 (germline): SGHVS, FQNEAQ. In DNA form, the CDR3 reads TGTGCCAGCAGCTTAGCCGGGACAGGGTATGGCTACACCTTC. It is translated as CASSLAGTGYGYTF.

This sequence joins TRBV4-1 and TRBJ1-4; D is undetermined. The germline CDR1 and CDR2 sequences are MGHRA and YSYEKL. The CDR3 runs 15 residues. Deletions cut 2 bases from V and 7 bases from J, with 14 bases between. DNA for the CDR3: TGCGCCAGCAGCCAACTCGCCTCCCTGGGTGAAAAACTGTTTTTT. It yields the protein CASSQLASLGEKLFF.

The chain recombines TRBV12-1 with TRBJ2-3. TRBV12-1 represents a pseudogene. The CDR3 is 14 amino acids. Written as DNA, the CDR3 is TGTGCCAGCAGCTTTTCGTGGGGCACAGATACGCAGTATTTT. It codes for CASSFSWGTDTQYF.

This chain links TRBV11-2 with TRBJ2-7; D gene uncertain. The ends were cut back, 2 bases at V and 1 base at J, with 6 bases in the middle. The CDR3 is made up of 13 amino acids. Germline assignment: CDR1 SGHAT and CDR2 FQNNGV. Here the CDR3 reads CASSLSSSYEQYF. As DNA, the CDR3 is TGTGCCAGCAGCTTATCTTCGTCCTACGAGCAGTACTTC.

The chain couples TRBV28 to TRBJ2-2, with 8 bases that match TRBD1. From germline, CDR1 is MDHEN and CDR2 SYDVKM. The CDR3 is 14 residues long. V was clipped by 7 bases and J by 2 bases; unmatched bases: 3. This CDR3 reads CASNAGGNTGELFF. CDR3 in DNA: TGTGCCAGCAATGCAGGGGGCAACACCGGGGAGCTGTTTTTT.

This clone is deemed medium-sized. The V call is TRBV9, the J call TRBJ2-7; 11 nucleotides match TRBD1. Germline V gene data show CDR1 as SGDLS and CDR2 as YYNGEE. This CDR3 comprises 16 residues. J gave up 0 bases and V 4 bases, and 6 bases lay outside the gene matches. This chain's CDR3 is CASSSSGTGGSYEQYF. CDR3 in DNA: TGTGCCAGCAGCTCTTCCGGGACAGGGGGCTCCTACGAGCAGTACTTC.

The genes are TRBV4-1 and TRBJ1-2, with D uncertain. Per germline, CDR1 MGHRA and CDR2 YSYEKL. Trimming took 0 bases from V and 6 from J, leaving 11 bases between them. This CDR3 comprises 14 residues. The CDR3 region has the DNA TGCGCCAGCAGCCAAGAGGATAGGGCACATGGCTACACCTTC. It yields the protein CASSQEDRAHGYTF.

CDR3: CASSLGWTYEQYF. The DNA for the CDR3 is TGTGCCAGCAGCTTGGGGTGGACCTACGAGCAGTACTTC. The chain is built from TRBV5-8 and TRBJ2-7; D is unresolved. V was shortened by 0 bases and J by 2 bases, with 6 bases between the two germline ends. CDR1 is SGHTS and CDR2 is YDEGEE in the germline V gene. This CDR3 contains 13 residues.

V usage is TRBV4-1 and J usage is TRBJ2-1; no clear D. The CDR3 spans 12 residues. The germline V and J ends were trimmed by 4 bases and 9 bases, with 10 bases remaining between them. Germline V gene sequence: CDR1 MGHRA, CDR2 YSYEKL. CDR3 amino acids: CASSLLGAEQFF. The DNA of the CDR3 is TGCGCCAGCAGCCTTCTTGGAGCTGAGCAGTTCTTC.

Notes on this clone: Other nucleotide sequences in the sample specify the same CDR3. The chain couples TRBV7-9 to TRBJ2-1; D not certain. The CDR3 is made up of 12 amino acids. Germline assignment: CDR1 SEHNR and CDR2 FQNEAQ (reference sequence). V was clipped by 0 bases and J by 10 bases, with 7 bases between them. Here the CDR3 reads CASSLAGREQFF. The CDR3 coding sequence is TGTGCCAGCAGCTTAGCGGGTAGGGAGCAGTTCTTC.

The CDR3 DNA follows: TGCAGCGTTGAAGAGGGGTACAGGGGGCGAGGGGACTATGGCTACACCTTC. Its translation is CSVEEGYRGRGDYGYTF. The J gene is TRBJ1-2, the V gene TRBV29-1, with 9 bases fitting TRBD1. V shed 0 bases, J shed 3 bases, and the junction held 11 bases outside the gene matches. The CDR3 totals 17 residues. Germline V gene sequence: CDR1 SQVTM, CDR2 ANQGSEA.

The chain employs TRBV11-3 and TRBJ2-1; 10 bases are shared with TRBD2. This CDR3 is 16 amino acids long. Trimming took 2 bases from V and 5 from J; bases not matched to a gene: 6. Germline loops: CDR1 SGHNT, CDR2 YENEEA. This CDR3 reads CASSLLGTSEHNEQFF. In DNA, the CDR3 is TGTGCCAGCAGCTTATTGGGGACTAGCGAACACAATGAGCAGTTCTTC.

The chain recombines TRBV19 with TRBJ2-7; 13 nucleotides match TRBD2. The CDR3 sequence is 15 residues long. Germline lookup yields CDR1 LNHDA and CDR2 SQIVND (reference sequence). V was pared by 2 bases and J by 8 bases, with 6 bases of the junction left unmatched. The CDR3 DNA reads as TGTGCCAGTAGTATAACTAGCGGGAGGGCTTTCCAGCAGTACTTC. Its translation: CASSITSGRAFQQYF.

Turning to this clone: The junction differs from germline at one of its ends, possibly a read error. This rearrangement joins TRBV5-1 to TRBJ1-2; D gene uncertain. Germline-derived CDR1 and CDR2 are SGHRS and YFSETQ. The CDR3 has 8 amino acids. The CDR3 is CASSLPCF. CDR3 nucleotide sequence: TGCGCCAGCAGCTTGCCCTGCTTC.

This chain connects TRBV28 to TRBJ2-3, with D possibly TRBD1 on 6 matching bases. The CDR3 contains 17 residues. Germline V gene sequence: CDR1 MDHEN, CDR2 SYDVKM. Trimming cost V 6 bases and J 5 bases, with 24 bases left between them. CDR3 amino acids: CASRPGDKPIDGDTQYF. The CDR3 region has the DNA TGTGCCAGCAGGCCTGGGGACAAACCAATTGATGGAGATACGCAGTATTTT.

The genes are TRBV6-5 and TRBJ2-7, with D tentatively TRBD2 (6 bases). This CDR3 comprises 13 residues. The V and J ends lost 7 bases and 5 bases respectively, with 15 bases between them. Germline CDR1 is MNHEY and CDR2 is SVGAGI. The CDR3 region is CASKSGLTNEQYF. The CDR3 DNA reads as TGTGCCAGCAAATCGGGACTCACGAACGAGCAGTACTTC.

The V gene is TRBV28, the J gene TRBJ2-1, with unresolved D. CDR1 MDHEN and CDR2 SYDVKM come from the germline V gene. CDR3 length: 14 residues. V gave up 5 bases and J gave up 2 bases, with 10 bases separating them. This chain's CDR3 is CASSPPGAYNEQFF. CDR3 coding DNA: TGTGCCAGCAGTCCTCCTGGAGCCTACAATGAGCAGTTCTTC.

The V call is TRBV6-1, the J call TRBJ2-6; D remains ambiguous. Germline V gives CDR1 MNHNS, CDR2 SASEGT. The V end was cut by 6 bases, the J end by 4 bases, with 10 bases between. The CDR3 has 14 amino acids. CDR3: CASSTNLGANVLTF. The CDR3 bases are TGTGCCAGCAGCACTAACCTGGGGGCCAACGTCCTGACTTTC.

The CDR3 DNA is TGCAGCGTTCATGGTGGGGCCAACGTCCTGACTTTC. Encoded protein: CSVHGGANVLTF. This chain connects TRBV29-1 to TRBJ2-6; no reliable D call. V lost 5 bases to trimming and J lost 3 bases, with 5 bases between them. This CDR3 is built from 12 residues. Germline V lookup: CDR1 SQVTM, CDR2 ANQGSEA.

The rearrangement joins TRBV4-2 to TRBJ1-5; D uncertain. Germline CDR1 is LGHNA and CDR2 is YNFKEQ. The CDR3 contains 16 residues. V lost 1 base, J lost 9 bases, and 19 bases lay in between. DNA of the CDR3: TGTGCCAGCAGCCAAGTGGGTGGGTCAGACCGGCGGCCCCAGCATTTT. Its protein product is CASSQVGGSDRRPQHF.

This rearrangement joins TRBV7-9 to TRBJ2-5, with D uncertain. Trimming shortened V by 6 bases and J by 2 bases, and 1 base separated the two germline ends. The CDR3 extends over 10 amino acids. CDR1 SEHNR and CDR2 FQNEAQ come from the germline V gene (reference sequence). This CDR3 is CASSQETQYF. The CDR3, as DNA: TGTGCCAGCAGTCAAGAGACCCAGTACTTC.

In this sample, this clone turned up a few times. The CDR3 protein is CASSLGASRGNEQFF. DNA of the CDR3: TGTGCCAGCAGCTTAGGTGCTAGTAGGGGCAATGAGCAGTTCTTC. The V call is TRBV7-8, the J call TRBJ2-1; possible D gene TRBD1, 5 bases. The germline V gene has CDR1 SGHVS and CDR2 FQNEAQ. The CDR3 runs 15 residues. Trimming left V 1 base short and J 6 bases short, with 13 bases between. Using reference TRBV7-8 and TRBJ2-1 for the parts outside the CDR3, the full variable domain is GAGVSQSPRYKVAKRGQDVALRCDPISGHVSLFWYQQALGQGPEFLTYFQNEAQLDKSGLPSDRFFAERPEGSVSTLKIQRTQQEDSAVYLCASSLGASRGNEQFFGPGTRLTVL.

The chain joins TRBV27 to TRBJ2-3; D may be TRBD1 (6 bases). The germline gives CDR1 MNHEY, CDR2 SMNVEV (reference sequence). The V end lost 5 bases, the J end lost 6 bases, and 21 bases lay between the germline ends. The CDR3 sequence is 16 residues long. The DNA of the CDR3 is TGTGCCAGCAGTCCCCGTCCGGCAGGGGTTCCTGATACGCAGTATTTT. Translated, it gives CASSPRPAGVPDTQYF.

The chain recombines TRBV13 with TRBJ2-3, with D perhaps given as TRBD1 or TRBD2 (5 bases each). CDR3 length: 14 amino acids. CDR1 is PRHDT, CDR2 FYEKMQ, per germline (reference sequence). Trimming stripped 5 bases from V and 5 bases from J, with 14 bases between. The CDR3 sequence is CASSTRDAGDTQYF. CDR3 nucleotides: TGTGCCAGCAGCACTCGGGACGCGGGAGATACGCAGTATTTT.